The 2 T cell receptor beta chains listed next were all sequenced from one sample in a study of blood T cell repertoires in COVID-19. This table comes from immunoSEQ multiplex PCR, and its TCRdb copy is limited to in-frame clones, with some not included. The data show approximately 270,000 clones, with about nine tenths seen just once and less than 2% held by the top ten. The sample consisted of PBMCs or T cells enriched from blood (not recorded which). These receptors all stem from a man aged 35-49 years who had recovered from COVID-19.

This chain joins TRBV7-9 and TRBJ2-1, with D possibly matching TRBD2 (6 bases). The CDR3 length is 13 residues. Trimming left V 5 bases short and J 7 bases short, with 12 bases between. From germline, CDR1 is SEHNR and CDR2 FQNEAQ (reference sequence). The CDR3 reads CASSPGAGNEQFF. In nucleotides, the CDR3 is TGTGCCAGCAGCCCTGGGGCGGGGAATGAGCAGTTCTTC.

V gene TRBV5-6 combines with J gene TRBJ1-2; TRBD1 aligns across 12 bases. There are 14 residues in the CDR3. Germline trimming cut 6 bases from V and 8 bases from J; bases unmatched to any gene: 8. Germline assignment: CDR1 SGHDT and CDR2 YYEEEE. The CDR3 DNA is TGTGCCAGCAACCTCCCGGGACAGGGGGCAGGCTACACCTTC. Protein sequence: CASNLPGQGAGYTF.